The sequence of this T cell receptor (beta chain) was determined in a study of shared clonotypes between healthy human individuals. CDR3 length equals 16 residues. From germline, CDR1 is KGHSH and CDR2 LQKENI. Trimming stripped 3 bases from V and 1 base from J, with 14 bases between. Positively selected for CCR7, the CD45RO-negative cells used as naive CD8 cells excluded terminally differentiated effector memory CD45RA+ cells. Only in-frame clones appear in the TCRdb table, and some are missing; sequencing was by immunoSEQ multiplex PCR. The sample consists of about 590,000 clones, just under 97% of them appearing once.

The chain employs TRBV18 and TRBJ2-3; D is perhaps TRBD1 (7 bases). The sample taken for sequencing was naive CD8+ T cells sorted from blood. The receptor's source is a woman aged 30 to 39 in good health. The CDR3 protein is CASSPEGASGTDTQYF. CDR3 nucleotide sequence: TGTGCCAGCTCACCGGAGGGGGCGAGCGGCACAGATACGCAGTATTTT.